This T cell receptor beta chain was documented in a study of blood T cell repertoires in COVID-19. At the level of the study: T cells, B-cell-depleted T cells, or PBMCs provided the cDNA or gDNA that served as material.

This clone was observed a few times. Methods used by the authors: Amplified reference gene primers provided the basis for estimating nucleated cell counts. TCRdb's copy holds only in-frame clones and misses some; the assay was immunoSEQ multiplex PCR. V, J and clone size are taken as reported in that table, and D and trimming were inferred from the DNA itself. Among about 280,000 clones listed, roughly 91% were seen once. The receptor was derived from a young woman with COVID-19, enrolled during active disease. The sequencing sample was made of peripheral blood.

The CDR3 coding sequence is TGTGCCAGCAGTGATTCGGACAGGGTTTGGTACGAGCAGTACTTC. Protein sequence: CASSDSDRVWYEQYF. This chain joins TRBV6-1 and TRBJ2-7, with 8 bases lining up with TRBD1. The CDR3 extends over 15 amino acids. Germline V gene data show CDR1 as MNHNS and CDR2 as SASEGT. Unmatched junction bases numbered 8, after V lost 3 bases and J lost 4 bases.